The 32 T cell receptor beta chains below all came from one sample that was sequenced in a study of blood T cell repertoires in COVID-19. Assay: immunoSEQ multiplex PCR; the TCRdb copy retains only in-frame clones and omits some. The sample records 40,000 or so clones, around 90% being singletons. Sample: peripheral blood. All receptors derive from a man aged 45-60 years with active COVID-19.

This clone has just one count. CDR3 region: CASSSKDRILEGYTF. CDR3 sequence (DNA): TGTGCCAGCAGCTCGAAGGACAGGATCCTTGAAGGCTACACCTTC. The rearrangement links TRBV5-5 to TRBJ1-2, with 7 positions matching TRBD1. The CDR3 is 15 amino acids. CDR1 and CDR2 from the germline V gene are SGHKS and YYEKEE (reference sequence). After removal of 3 bases from V and 8 bases from J, the junction contained 13 bases not matched to a gene.

The chain uses TRBV7-6 and TRBJ2-7; TRBD1 agrees at 7 bases. The CDR3 is 13 residues long. Trimming at V came to 3 bases and at J to 4 bases, leaving 3 bases not matched to a gene. Germline V gives CDR1 SGHVS, CDR2 FNYEAQ. The chain's CDR3 is CASSFDREYEQYF. In DNA form, the CDR3 reads TGTGCCAGCAGCTTCGACAGGGAATACGAGCAGTACTTC.

The chain couples TRBV10-2 to TRBJ1-2; the match to TRBD1 covers 8 bases. CDR1 is WSHSY and CDR2 is SAAADI in the germline V gene. Unmatched junction bases numbered 8, after V lost 4 bases and J lost 4 bases. The CDR3 is 15 residues long. In DNA, the CDR3 is TGCGCCAGCAGTGGGACAGGGCTAATAACCTATGGCTACACCTTC. Amino acid sequence: CASSGTGLITYGYTF.

The rearrangement links TRBV11-2 to TRBJ2-4, with TRBD2 as a possible D gene (6 bases). Germline assignment: CDR1 SGHAT and CDR2 FQNNGV. The CDR3 totals 18 residues. The V gene lost 5 bases and the J gene lost 0 bases, with 20 bases spanning the gap. The CDR3 spells CASSASIGTALAKNIQYF. The CDR3 DNA is TGTGCCAGCAGCGCCAGCATCGGGACTGCCCTAGCCAAAAACATTCAGTACTTC.

Worth noting for this clone: The conserved closing phenylalanine or tryptophan is absent in this CDR3, likely reflecting a read error. The DNA is left out, because the CDR3 cannot be placed on it with certainty; the CDR3 is given as TCRdb lists it. V and J are TRBV6-1 and TRBJ1-2. The CDR3 contains 11 residues when both ends are counted. In germline, CDR1 is MNHNS, CDR2 SASEGT. The CDR3 reads CASSDHMGGGR.

The chain recombines TRBV18 with TRBJ2-3, with a possible D match to TRBD2 (5 bases). The CDR3 has 14 amino acids. The germline CDR1 and CDR2 sequences are KGHSH and LQKENI. V lost 3 bases, J lost 2 bases, and 9 bases lay in between. The CDR3 DNA sequence: TGTGCCAGCTCACCGGGGAGTTACACAGATACGCAGTATTTT. The encoded protein is CASSPGSYTDTQYF.

This clone has just one count. The J gene is TRBJ1-6, the V gene TRBV5-1; TRBD1 matches 10 bases. Germline V lookup: CDR1 SGHRS, CDR2 YFSETQ. This CDR3 spans 14 amino acids. Trimming removed 3 bases from V and 6 bases from J; junction bases left unmatched: 0. CDR3 sequence reads: CASSWTGGNSPLHF. The CDR3 region has the DNA TGCGCCAGCAGCTGGACAGGGGGTAATTCACCCCTCCACTTT.

The rearrangement links TRBV5-1 to TRBJ2-5, with TRBD1 identical over 8 bases. Unmatched junction bases numbered 5, after V lost 6 bases and J lost 4 bases. In germline, CDR1 is SGHRS, CDR2 YFSETQ. The CDR3 is 13 amino acids. Written as DNA, the CDR3 is TGCGCCAGCACCCAGGGGGCGGGAGAGACCCAGTACTTC. Its protein product is CASTQGAGETQYF.

V gene TRBV4-1 combines with J gene TRBJ1-5; a weak D match, TRBD1 (6 bases). The CDR3 covers 16 residues. Germline CDR1 is MGHRA and CDR2 is YSYEKL. V was cut by 4 bases and J by 0 bases, with 13 bases left in between. The CDR3 here is CASSRGGRYSNQPQHF. The CDR3 nucleotides read TGCGCCAGCAGCCGAGGGGGACGGTATAGCAATCAGCCCCAGCATTTT.

The J gene is TRBJ1-2, the V gene TRBV6-5; 7 nucleotides align to TRBD1. The CDR3 spans 12 residues. CDR1 is MNHEY, CDR2 SVGAGI, per germline. V dropped 8 bases and J dropped 4; count of bases not matched to a gene: 4. CDR3 nucleotides: TGTGCCAGCGGGGACAGTTTCTATGGCTACACCTTC. It codes for CASGDSFYGYTF.

The rearrangement uses TRBV7-2 and TRBJ2-1; perhaps TRBD2 as D (5 bases). The CDR3 totals 14 residues. Germline assignment: CDR1 SGHTA and CDR2 FQGNSA. Trimming left V 1 base short and J 4 bases short, with 8 bases between. Written as DNA, the CDR3 is TGTGCCAGCAGCTTAGATGGGAGATACAATGAGCAGTTCTTC. It specifies CASSLDGRYNEQFF. Full variable domain (rest looked up from reference TRBV7-2 and TRBJ2-1): GAGVSQSPSNKVTEKGKDVELRCDPISGHTALYWYRQSLGQGLEFLIYFQGNSAPDKSGLPSDRFSAERTGGSVSTLTIQRTQQEDSAVYLCASSLDGRYNEQFFGPGTRLTVL.

This rearrangement joins TRBV19 to TRBJ1-2; no definite D call. Germline lookup yields CDR1 LNHDA and CDR2 SQIVND (reference sequence). This CDR3 region has 16 residues. Trimming removed 3 bases from V and 2 bases from J, with 16 bases in between. The CDR3 spells CASSMAPSSGNYGYTF. The CDR3 DNA is TGTGCCAGTAGTATGGCCCCAAGTTCGGGAAACTATGGCTACACCTTC.

V and J are TRBV5-6 and TRBJ1-5; no clear D gene. This CDR3 has 14 amino acids. V was shortened by 3 bases and J by 4 bases, with 11 bases between the two germline ends. Germline CDR1 is SGHDT and CDR2 is YYEEEE. The CDR3 DNA sequence: TGTGCCAGCAGCTCCCCCCACACAAATCAGCCCCAGCATTTT. This encodes CASSSPHTNQPQHF.

In nucleotides, the CDR3 is TGTGCCAGCAGGTTCGTAGAGACCCAGTACTTC. It yields the protein CASRFVETQYF. This chain connects TRBV6-6 to TRBJ2-5; D gene ambiguous. The CDR3 covers 11 residues. In germline, CDR1 is MNHNY, CDR2 SVGAGI (reference sequence). Trimming took 6 bases from V and 4 from J, leaving 6 bases between them.

This chain links TRBV19 with TRBJ1-3; TRBD1 aligns across 7 bases. The length of the CDR3 is 16 residues. J was trimmed by 0 bases and V by 3 bases; bases with no gene match: 5. The V gene's germline CDR1 is LNHDA and CDR2 SQIVND (reference sequence). In DNA, the CDR3 is TGTGCCAGTAGTATGAGACAGGGACACTCTGGAAACACCATATATTTT. It specifies CASSMRQGHSGNTIYF.

This clone was seen more than once but under ten times. The chain joins TRBV6-2 or TRBV6-3 to TRBJ1-5; the D gene is possibly TRBD1 (5 bases). This CDR3 is 16 amino acids long. Trimming removed 2 bases at V and 3 bases at J, with 14 bases between. The germline gives CDR1 MNHEY, CDR2 SVGEGT. The CDR3 nucleotides read TGTGCCAGCAGTTACGGTTGGCGGACAAACAATCAGCCCCAGCATTTT. Its protein is CASSYGWRTNNQPQHF.

The chain couples TRBV10-3 to TRBJ1-2; 12 bases agree with TRBD1. Unmatched junction bases numbered 3, after V lost 3 bases and J lost 4 bases. Germline CDR1 and CDR2: ENHRY and SYGVKD. This CDR3 has 15 amino acids. The CDR3 spells CAISDRDRGPYGYTF. The CDR3 nucleotides are TGTGCCATCAGTGACCGGGACAGGGGGCCCTATGGCTACACCTTC.

The CDR3 bases are TGTGCCAGCAGTTTATATGGATTGGGTCTGAGGCAGATCAATAATTCACCCCTCCACTTT. Its translation: CASSLYGLGLRQINNSPLHF. The genes are TRBV27 and TRBJ1-6; D ambiguous. Germline V gives CDR1 MNHEY, CDR2 SMNVEV (reference sequence). Trimming pared 1 base from V and 5 bases from J, leaving 24 bases between. This CDR3 comprises 20 residues.

This clone was recorded a few times. The chain uses TRBV24-1 and TRBJ1-4; TRBD1 matches at 8 bases. This CDR3 spans 15 amino acids. The junction had 7 bases not matched to a gene; V was cut back by 3 bases and J by 8 bases. CDR1 and CDR2 (germline): KGHDR, SFDVKD. CDR3 bases: TGTGCCACCAGTGATACGACAACAGGGGGGGAAAAACTGTTTTTT. This gives the protein CATSDTTTGGEKLFF.

This sequence joins TRBV5-1 and TRBJ2-2; D unresolved. CDR1 and CDR2 from the germline V gene are SGHRS and YFSETQ. V lost 4 bases, J lost 3 bases, and 7 bases lay in between. The CDR3 sequence is 13 residues long. The DNA for the CDR3 is TGCGCCAGCAGCCTCGACTACACCGGGGAGCTGTTTTTT. Encoded protein: CASSLDYTGELFF.

The count of this clone is one. The rearrangement uses TRBV19 and TRBJ1-4, with 7 bases fitting TRBD1. The CDR3 covers 15 residues. In germline, CDR1 is LNHDA, CDR2 SQIVND (reference sequence). V shed 10 bases, J shed 0 bases, and the junction held 8 bases outside the gene matches. In nucleotides, the CDR3 is TGTGCCACCCGGACAGGAGATACAACTAATGAAAAACTGTTTTTT. As protein: CATRTGDTTNEKLFF.

The chain uses TRBV13 and TRBJ1-3; possible D gene TRBD1, 6 bases. V lost 4 bases to trimming and J lost 5 bases, with 15 bases between them. Germline V gene data show CDR1 as PRHDT and CDR2 as FYEKMQ (reference sequence). This CDR3 is built from 15 residues. CDR3 sequence: CASSSTQGRRNTIYF. The CDR3 DNA reads TGTGCCAGCAGCTCCACACAGGGTCGGAGAAACACCATATATTTT. Filled out from reference TRBV13 and TRBJ1-3, the complete variable domain reads AAGVIQSPRHLIKEKRETATLKCYPIPRHDTVYWYQQGPGQDPQFLISFYEKMQSDKGSIPDRFSAQQFSDYHSELNMSSLELGDSALYFCASSSTQGRRNTIYFGEGSWLTVV.

V gene TRBV19 combines with J gene TRBJ2-7; 7 bases map to TRBD1. V was pared by 4 bases and J by 2 bases, with 8 bases of the junction left unmatched. The CDR3 runs 15 residues. Germline lookup yields CDR1 LNHDA and CDR2 SQIVND (reference sequence). DNA of the CDR3: TGTGCCAGTAGTACCCCGACAGGGAGCCCCTACGAGCAGTACTTC. It codes for CASSTPTGSPYEQYF.

This rearrangement joins TRBV6-5 to TRBJ2-3; 10 nucleotides match TRBD2. Germline trimming cut 4 bases from V and 2 bases from J; bases unmatched to any gene: 3. CDR3 length: 15 residues. Germline values: CDR1 MNHEY, CDR2 SVGAGI. The CDR3 reads CASSLAGGDTDTQYF. The CDR3 bases are TGTGCCAGCAGTTTAGCGGGGGGAGACACAGATACGCAGTATTTT.

This chain uses TRBV6-2 or TRBV6-3 with TRBJ2-5; 9 nucleotides line up with TRBD1. In germline, CDR1 is MNHEY, CDR2 SVGEGT. There are 18 residues in the CDR3. V was pared by 6 bases and J by 1 base, with 15 bases of the junction left unmatched. The CDR3, as DNA: TGTGCCAGCAGCATCCCAACCGGGACAGGGAGTCTCCAAGAGACCCAGTACTTC. Translating it yields CASSIPTGTGSLQETQYF.

The chain recombines TRBV7-9 with TRBJ1-4; D perhaps matches TRBD1 (6 bases). V gave up 9 bases and J gave up 8 bases, with 10 bases separating them. This CDR3 spans 11 amino acids. CDR1 SEHNR and CDR2 FQNEAQ come from the germline V gene (reference sequence). CDR3 in DNA: TGTGCCAGTCAGGGGTGGGAAAAACTGTTTTTT. It is translated as CASQGWEKLFF.

The rearrangement links TRBV27 to TRBJ2-2; unclear D gene. This CDR3 has 16 residues. Germline V gives CDR1 MNHEY, CDR2 SMNVEV (reference sequence). Trimming cost V 5 bases and J 0 bases, with 13 bases left between them. The DNA of the CDR3 is TGTGCCAGCAGTATTCGGTCGTTCGCGAACACCGGGGAGCTGTTTTTT. Translation: CASSIRSFANTGELFF.

The CDR3 protein is CASSPGQGNVYEKLFF. CDR3 DNA sequence: TGCGCCAGCAGCCCCGGACAGGGGAATGTGTACGAAAAACTGTTTTTT. The chain has TRBV5-1 and TRBJ1-4; 9 positions agree with TRBD1. J lost 8 bases, V lost 4 bases, and 12 bases had no gene match. The length of the CDR3 is 16 residues. Germline V lookup: CDR1 SGHRS, CDR2 YFSETQ.

This clone has a single count. The chain uses TRBV3-1 (or the pseudogene TRBV3-2) and TRBJ1-2, with 8 bases that match TRBD1. Germline lookup yields CDR1 LGHDT and CDR2 YNNKEL (reference sequence). This CDR3 has 14 residues. V shed 1 base and J 13 bases; nucleotides not matched to a gene: 11. The CDR3 region has the DNA TGTGCCAGCAGCCAAGGACAGGGGCCCCTTGGCGGCACCTTC. This sequence encodes CASSQGQGPLGGTF.

CDR3 nucleotides: TGTGCCTGGAGTGTGGGCGGAAACACCATATATTTT. Amino acid sequence: CAWSVGGNTIYF. The chain carries TRBV30 and TRBJ1-3; D remains unclear. Germline V gene data show CDR1 as GTSNPN and CDR2 as SVGIG (reference sequence). The CDR3 sequence is 12 residues long. With 0 bases removed from V and 4 bases from J, the gap between germline ends came to 4 bases.

The chain combines TRBV7-2 with TRBJ2-1; 9 bases are shared with TRBD1. Germline values: CDR1 SGHTA, CDR2 FQGNSA. The V segment lost 1 base and the J segment 1 base; nucleotides outside the gene matches: 2. The CDR3 length is 16 residues. CDR3 in amino acids: CASSLGGQGSYNEQFF. In DNA form, the CDR3 reads TGTGCCAGCAGCTTAGGGGGACAGGGATCCTACAATGAGCAGTTCTTC.

The chain recombines TRBV6-5 with TRBJ2-4; unclear D gene. This CDR3 spans 15 amino acids. CDR1 MNHEY and CDR2 SVGAGI come from the germline V gene. Trimming removed 10 bases from V and 0 bases from J, with 16 bases in between. The CDR3 loop reads CATGGMGEAKNIQYF. The DNA for the CDR3 is TGTGCCACCGGCGGAATGGGTGAAGCCAAAAACATTCAGTACTTC.